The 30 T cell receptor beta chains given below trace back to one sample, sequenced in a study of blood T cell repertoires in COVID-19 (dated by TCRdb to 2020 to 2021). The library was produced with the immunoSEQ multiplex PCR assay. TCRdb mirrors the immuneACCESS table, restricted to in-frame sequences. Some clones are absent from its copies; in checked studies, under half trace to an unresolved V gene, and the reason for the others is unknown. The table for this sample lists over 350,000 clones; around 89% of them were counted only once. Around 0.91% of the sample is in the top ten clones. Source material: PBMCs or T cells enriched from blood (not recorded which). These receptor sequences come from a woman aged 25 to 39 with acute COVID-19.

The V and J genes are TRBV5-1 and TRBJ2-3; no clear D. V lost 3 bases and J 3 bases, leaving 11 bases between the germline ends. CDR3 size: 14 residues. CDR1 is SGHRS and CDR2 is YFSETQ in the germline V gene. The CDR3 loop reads CASSSSMRTDTQYF. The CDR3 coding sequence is TGCGCCAGCAGCTCGAGTATGAGAACAGATACGCAGTATTTT.

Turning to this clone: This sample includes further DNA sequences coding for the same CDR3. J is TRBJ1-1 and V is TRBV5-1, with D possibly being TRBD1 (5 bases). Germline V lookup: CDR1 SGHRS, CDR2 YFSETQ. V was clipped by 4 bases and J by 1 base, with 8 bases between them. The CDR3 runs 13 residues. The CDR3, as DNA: TGCGCCAGCAGCCTGACAGCGAACACTGAAGCTTTCTTT. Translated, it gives CASSLTANTEAFF.

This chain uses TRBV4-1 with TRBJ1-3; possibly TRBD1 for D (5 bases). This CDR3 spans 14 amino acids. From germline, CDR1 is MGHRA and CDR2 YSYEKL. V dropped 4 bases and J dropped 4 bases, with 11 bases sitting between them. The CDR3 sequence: CASSPNQGGNTIYF. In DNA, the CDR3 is TGCGCCAGCAGCCCGAATCAGGGAGGAAACACCATATATTTT.

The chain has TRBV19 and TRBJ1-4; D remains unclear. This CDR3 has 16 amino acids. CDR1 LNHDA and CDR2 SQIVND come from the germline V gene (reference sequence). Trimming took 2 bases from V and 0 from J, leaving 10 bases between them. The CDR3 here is CASSIIFSATNEKLFF. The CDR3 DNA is TGTGCCAGTAGTATAATTTTCAGTGCAACTAATGAAAAACTGTTTTTT.

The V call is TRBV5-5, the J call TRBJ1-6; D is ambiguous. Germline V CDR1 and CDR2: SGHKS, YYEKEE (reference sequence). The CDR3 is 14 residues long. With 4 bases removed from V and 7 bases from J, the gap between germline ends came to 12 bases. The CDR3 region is CASSHNTRNSPLHF. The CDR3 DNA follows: TGTGCCAGCAGCCATAACACACGCAATTCACCCCTCCACTTT.

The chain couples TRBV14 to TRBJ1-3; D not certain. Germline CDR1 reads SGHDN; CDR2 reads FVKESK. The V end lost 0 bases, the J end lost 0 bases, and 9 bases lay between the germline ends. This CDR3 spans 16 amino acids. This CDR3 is CASSQDHPGSGNTIYF. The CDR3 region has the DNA TGTGCCAGCAGCCAAGATCACCCGGGCTCTGGAAACACCATATATTTT.

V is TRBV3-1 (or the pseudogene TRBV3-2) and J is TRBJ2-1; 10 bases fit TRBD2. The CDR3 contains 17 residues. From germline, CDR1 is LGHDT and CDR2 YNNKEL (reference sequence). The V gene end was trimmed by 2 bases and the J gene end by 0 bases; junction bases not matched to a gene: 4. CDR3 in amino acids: CASSQLAGESSYNEQFF. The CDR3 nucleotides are TGTGCCAGCAGCCAACTAGCGGGGGAGAGCTCCTACAATGAGCAGTTCTTC.

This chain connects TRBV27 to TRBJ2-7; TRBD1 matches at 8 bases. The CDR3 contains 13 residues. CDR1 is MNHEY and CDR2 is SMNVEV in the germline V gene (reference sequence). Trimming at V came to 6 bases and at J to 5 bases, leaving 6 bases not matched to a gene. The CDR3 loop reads CASRQGGSHEQYF. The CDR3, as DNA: TGTGCCAGCAGACAGGGGGGTTCCCACGAGCAGTACTTC.

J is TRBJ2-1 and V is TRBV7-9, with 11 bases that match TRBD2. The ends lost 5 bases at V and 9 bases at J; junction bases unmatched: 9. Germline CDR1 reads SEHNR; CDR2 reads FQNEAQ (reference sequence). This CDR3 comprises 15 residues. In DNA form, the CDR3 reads TGTGCCAGCAGCCCCCGGCTAGCGGGGGGTGGTGAGCAGTTCTTC. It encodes CASSPRLAGGGEQFF. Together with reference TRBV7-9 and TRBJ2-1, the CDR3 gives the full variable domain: DTGVSQNPRHKITKRGQNVTFRCDPISEHNRLYWYRQTLGQGPEFLTYFQNEAQLEKSRLLSDRFSAERPKGSFSTLEIQRTEQGDSAMYLCASSPRLAGGGEQFFGPGTRLTVL.

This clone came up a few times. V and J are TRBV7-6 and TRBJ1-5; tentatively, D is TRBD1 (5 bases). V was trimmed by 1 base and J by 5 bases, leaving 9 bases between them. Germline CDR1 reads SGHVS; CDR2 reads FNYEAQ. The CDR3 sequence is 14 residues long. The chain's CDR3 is CASSLVREDQPQHF. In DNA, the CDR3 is TGTGCCAGCAGCTTAGTCAGGGAAGATCAGCCCCAGCATTTT.

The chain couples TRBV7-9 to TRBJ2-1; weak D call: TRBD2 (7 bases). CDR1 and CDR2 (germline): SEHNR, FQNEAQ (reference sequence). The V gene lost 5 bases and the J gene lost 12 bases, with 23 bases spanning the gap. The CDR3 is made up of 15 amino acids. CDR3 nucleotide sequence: TGTGCCAGCAGCCCCAGTGTGGGGGGGGCACCTTCGCAGTTCTTC. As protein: CASSPSVGGAPSQFF.

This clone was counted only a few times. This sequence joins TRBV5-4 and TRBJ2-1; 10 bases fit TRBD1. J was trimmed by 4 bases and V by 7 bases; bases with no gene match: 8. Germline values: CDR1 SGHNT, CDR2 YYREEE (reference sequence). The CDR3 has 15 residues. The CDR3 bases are TGTGCCAGCGGCCCCGGGACAGGGGCATACAATGAGCAGTTCTTC. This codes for CASGPGTGAYNEQFF.

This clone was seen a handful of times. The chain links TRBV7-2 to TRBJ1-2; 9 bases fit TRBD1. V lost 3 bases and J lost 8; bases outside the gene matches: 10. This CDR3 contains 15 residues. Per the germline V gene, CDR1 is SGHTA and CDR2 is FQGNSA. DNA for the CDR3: TGTGCCAGCAGCTTTGGGACAGGGACGGTTGAAGGCTACACCTTC. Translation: CASSFGTGTVEGYTF.

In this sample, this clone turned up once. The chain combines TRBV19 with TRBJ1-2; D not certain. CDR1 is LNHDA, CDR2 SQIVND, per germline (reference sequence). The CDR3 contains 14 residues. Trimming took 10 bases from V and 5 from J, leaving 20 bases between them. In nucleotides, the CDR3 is TGTGCCACCAAGGAAGTCGGAGCCCTATATGGCTACACCTTC. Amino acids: CATKEVGALYGYTF.

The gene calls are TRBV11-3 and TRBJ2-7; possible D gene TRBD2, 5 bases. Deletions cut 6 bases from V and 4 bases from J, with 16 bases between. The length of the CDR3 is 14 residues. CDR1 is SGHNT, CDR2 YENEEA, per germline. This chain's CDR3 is CASSFTGNLYEQYF. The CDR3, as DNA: TGTGCCAGCAGTTTCACGGGGAACCTTTACGAGCAGTACTTC.

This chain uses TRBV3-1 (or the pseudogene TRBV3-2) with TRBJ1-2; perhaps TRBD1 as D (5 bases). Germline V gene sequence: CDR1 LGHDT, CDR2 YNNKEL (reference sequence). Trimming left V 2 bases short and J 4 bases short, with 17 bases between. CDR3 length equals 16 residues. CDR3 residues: CASSQTPATEIYGYTF. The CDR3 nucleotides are TGTGCCAGCAGCCAAACCCCCGCGACAGAGATCTATGGCTACACCTTC.

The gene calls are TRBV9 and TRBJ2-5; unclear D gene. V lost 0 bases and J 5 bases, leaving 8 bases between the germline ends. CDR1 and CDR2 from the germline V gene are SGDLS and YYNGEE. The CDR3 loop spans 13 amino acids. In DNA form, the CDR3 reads TGTGCCAGCAGCGTAGACCAGAGGGAGACCCAGTACTTC. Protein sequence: CASSVDQRETQYF.

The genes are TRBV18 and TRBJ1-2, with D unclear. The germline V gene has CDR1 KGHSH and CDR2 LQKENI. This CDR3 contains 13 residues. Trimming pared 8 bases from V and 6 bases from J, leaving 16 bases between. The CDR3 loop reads CASLRGDGDGYTF. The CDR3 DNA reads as TGTGCCAGCCTGCGTGGAGACGGGGATGGCTACACCTTC.

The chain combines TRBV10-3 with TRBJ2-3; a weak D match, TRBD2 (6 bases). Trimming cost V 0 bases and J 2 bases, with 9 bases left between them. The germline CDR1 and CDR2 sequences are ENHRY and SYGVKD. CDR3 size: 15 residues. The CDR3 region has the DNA TGTGCCATCAGTGAGTCGGGGGGTCTCACAGATACGCAGTATTTT. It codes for CAISESGGLTDTQYF.

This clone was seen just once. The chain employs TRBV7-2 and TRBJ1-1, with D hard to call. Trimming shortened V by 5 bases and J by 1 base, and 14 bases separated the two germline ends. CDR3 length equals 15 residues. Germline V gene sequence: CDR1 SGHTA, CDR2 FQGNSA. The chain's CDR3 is CASSPQISGNTEAFF. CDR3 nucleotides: TGTGCCAGCAGCCCACAGATTAGCGGGAACACTGAAGCTTTCTTT.

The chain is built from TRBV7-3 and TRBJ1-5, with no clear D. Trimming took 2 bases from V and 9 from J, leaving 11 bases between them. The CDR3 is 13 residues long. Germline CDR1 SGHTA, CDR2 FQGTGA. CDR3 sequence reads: CASSLRSEAPQHF. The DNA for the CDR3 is TGTGCCAGCAGCTTACGGTCCGAGGCGCCCCAGCATTTT. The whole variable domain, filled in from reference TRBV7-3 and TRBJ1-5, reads GAGVSQTPSNKVTEKGKYVELRCDPISGHTALYWYRQSLGQGPEFLIYFQGTGAADDSGLPNDRFFAVRPEGSVSTLKIQRTERGDSAVYLCASSLRSEAPQHFGDGTRLSIL.

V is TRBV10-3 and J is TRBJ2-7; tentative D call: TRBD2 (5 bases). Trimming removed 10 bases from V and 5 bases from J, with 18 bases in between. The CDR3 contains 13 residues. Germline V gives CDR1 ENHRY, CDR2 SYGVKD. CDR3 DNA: TGTGCCACCACTCTAGCCCGCCTTGACGAGCAGTACTTC. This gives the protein CATTLARLDEQYF.

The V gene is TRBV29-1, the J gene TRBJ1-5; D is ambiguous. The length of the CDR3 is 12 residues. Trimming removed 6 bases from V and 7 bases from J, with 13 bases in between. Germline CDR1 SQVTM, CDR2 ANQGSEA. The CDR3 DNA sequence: TGCAGCGTCGCAGACCCGAGGCAGCCCCAGCATTTT. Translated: CSVADPRQPQHF.

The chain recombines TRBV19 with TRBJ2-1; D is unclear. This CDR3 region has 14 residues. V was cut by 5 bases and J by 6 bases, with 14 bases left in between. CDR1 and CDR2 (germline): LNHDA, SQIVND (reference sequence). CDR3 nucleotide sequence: TGTGCCAGTAGTGACCCGGGTTATAGCAATGAGCAGTTCTTC. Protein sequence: CASSDPGYSNEQFF.

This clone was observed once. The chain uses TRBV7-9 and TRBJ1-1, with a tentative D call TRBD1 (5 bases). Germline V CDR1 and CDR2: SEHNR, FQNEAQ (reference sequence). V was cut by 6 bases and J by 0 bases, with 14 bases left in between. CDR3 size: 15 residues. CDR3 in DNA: TGTGCCAGCAGTCTAGGCGGACACTTGAACACTGAAGCTTTCTTT. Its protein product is CASSLGGHLNTEAFF. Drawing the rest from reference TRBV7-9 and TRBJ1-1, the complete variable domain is DTGVSQNPRHKITKRGQNVTFRCDPISEHNRLYWYRQTLGQGPEFLTYFQNEAQLEKSRLLSDRFSAERPKGSFSTLEIQRTEQGDSAMYLCASSLGGHLNTEAFFGQGTRLTVV.

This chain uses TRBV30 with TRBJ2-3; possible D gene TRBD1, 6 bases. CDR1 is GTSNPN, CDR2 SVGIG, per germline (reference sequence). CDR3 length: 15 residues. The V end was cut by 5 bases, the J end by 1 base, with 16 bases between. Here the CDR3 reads CAWSTGPSGTDTQYF. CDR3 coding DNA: TGTGCCTGGTCGACAGGCCCGTCCGGCACAGATACGCAGTATTTT.

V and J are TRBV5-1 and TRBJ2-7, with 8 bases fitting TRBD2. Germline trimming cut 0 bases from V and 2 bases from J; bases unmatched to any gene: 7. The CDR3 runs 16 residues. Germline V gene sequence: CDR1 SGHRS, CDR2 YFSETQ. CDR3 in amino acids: CASSLVGGLGAYEQYF. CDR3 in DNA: TGCGCCAGCAGCTTGGTGGGGGGACTAGGGGCCTACGAGCAGTACTTC.

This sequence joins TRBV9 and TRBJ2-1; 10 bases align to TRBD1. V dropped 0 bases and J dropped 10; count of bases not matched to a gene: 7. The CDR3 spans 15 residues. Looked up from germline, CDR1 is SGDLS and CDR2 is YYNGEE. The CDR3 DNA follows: TGTGCCAGCAGCGTAGTGGGGACAGGGGCACCCGAGCAGTTCTTC. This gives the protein CASSVVGTGAPEQFF.

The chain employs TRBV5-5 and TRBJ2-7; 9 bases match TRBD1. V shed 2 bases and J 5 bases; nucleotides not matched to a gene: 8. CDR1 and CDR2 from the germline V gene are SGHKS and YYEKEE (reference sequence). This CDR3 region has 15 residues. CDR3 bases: TGTGCCAGCAGCTTCCGGGACAGGGCCTTCCACGAGCAGTACTTC. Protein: CASSFRDRAFHEQYF.

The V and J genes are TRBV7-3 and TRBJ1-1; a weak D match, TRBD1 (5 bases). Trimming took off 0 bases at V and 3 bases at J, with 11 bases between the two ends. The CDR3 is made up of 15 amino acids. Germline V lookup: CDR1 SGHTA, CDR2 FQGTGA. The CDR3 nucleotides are TGTGCCAGCAGCTTAACTCCAGGGAAGGACACTGAAGCTTTCTTT. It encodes CASSLTPGKDTEAFF.